The clone carrying this T cell receptor beta chain was detected once. The sample belongs to a study of blood T cell repertoires in COVID-19. Study in general: COVID-19 samples collected from the United States, Italy and Spain covered acute and convalescent phases. PBMCs, B-cell-depleted T cells, or T cells provided the cDNA or gDNA that made up the material.

V trimming: 5 bases; J trimming: 1 base; junction bases outside the gene matches: 6. The CDR3 is made up of 17 amino acids. Germline V gene sequence: CDR1 SGHNT, CDR2 YENEEA. Authors' processing steps: Nucleated cell counts were estimated from reference gene primer amplification. The protocol was immunoSEQ multiplex PCR, while the TCRdb copy is restricted to in-frame clones and leaves out a portion. D and trimming come from the DNA, and the V and J calls and clone size come from that table. Of more than 150,000 clones in the sample, about 85% were seen once. The receptor was derived from a woman aged 80 or over with acute or convalescent COVID-19. Specimen: peripheral blood. V is TRBV11-3 and J is TRBJ2-1; 12 bases are shared with TRBD2. The CDR3, as DNA: TGTGCCAGCAGCCCCTCGACTAGCGGGAGATCCTACAATGAGCAGTTCTTC. Translated, it gives CASSPSTSGRSYNEQFF.